The present TCR beta chain was sequenced within a study of CD4+ T cells in melanoma (dated by TCRdb to between 2022 and 2023). As for the study more broadly: The study investigated neoantigen-specific CD4+ T cells in human melanoma.

Turning to this clone: This clone's antigen is unknown. No base quality values were provided; no much bigger clone lies one nucleotide off.

The CDR3 numbers 16 residues from cysteine through phenylalanine. The sequence is cut down to CDR3 DNA, 48 bases in frame from base 1. CDR1 and CDR2, per the germline V gene, are MNHNS and SASEGT. Trimming removed 2 bases from V and 5 bases from J, leaving 15 bases between the germline ends. Library prep was done by the immunoSEQ multiplex PCR assay. This immuneACCESS table, as held by TCRdb, lists in-frame sequences with V and J called but not all clones. Of the missing ones, under half trace to an unresolved V gene in checked studies; the others have no known cause. The sample profile shows 40,000 to 50,000 clones; roughly nine tenths of them were found once. In total, the top ten clones hold about 10% of the sample. Donors were patients with melanoma. Broader findings and caveats from the paper: Neoantigen-specific CD4+ T cells in melanoma were reported to show diverse differentiation states. Neoantigen-specific CD4+ T cells were reported to be correlated with the function of CD8+ T cells, macrophages and B cells.

This clonotype originated in a human donor with melanoma. Specimen: peripheral blood. Recombination joined TRBV6-1 with TRBJ2-2; perhaps TRBD1 is the D gene, with 5 bases matching. The nucleotide sequence is TGTGCCAGCAGTGAACGAAAAGGGGAATGGACCGGGGAGCTGTTTTTT. Its product reads: CASSERKGEWTGELFF.